These 20 T cell receptor beta chains were sequenced from one sample in a study of T-cell reconstitution after alpha-beta-depleted transplantation in children. A TCRbeta library incorporating unique molecular identifiers was prepared. A single record per CDR3 protein comes from TCRdb applying MiXCR to the PCR reads. The repertoire holds roughly 90,000 distinct CDR3 sequences, with 9.5% to 15% as singletons. Specimen: PBMCs from the stem cell graft donor, collected from the stem cell graft. The receptors come from a human donor who donated a stem cell graft to a child with inherited bone marrow failure.

This clonotype occurred many times. V and J are TRBV11-2 and TRBJ2-1, with D perhaps TRBD2 (5 bases). V gave up 7 bases and J gave up 4 bases, with 11 bases separating them. Germline lookup yields CDR1 SGHAT and CDR2 FQNNGV. The CDR3 is made up of 13 amino acids. CDR3 amino acids: CASTSGPYNEQFF. The CDR3 bases are TGTGCCAGCACCAGCGGCCCTTACAATGAGCAGTTCTTC.

This clonotype was seen ten or more times. This chain uses TRBV20-1 with TRBJ1-1; a possible D gene is TRBD1 (6 bases). V dropped 6 bases and J dropped 1 base, with 18 bases sitting between them. From germline, CDR1 is DFQATT and CDR2 SNEGSKA (reference sequence). This CDR3 has 15 amino acids. The CDR3 region is CSASRNRAQNTEAFF. The CDR3 DNA sequence: TGCAGTGCCTCTCGGAACAGGGCTCAGAACACTGAAGCTTTCTTT.

This clonotype has at least ten counts. This sequence joins TRBV7-2 and TRBJ2-7; no definite D call. V lost 2 bases, J lost 2 bases, and 7 bases lay in between. CDR3 length equals 13 residues. Germline-derived CDR1 and CDR2 are SGHTA and FQGNSA. CDR3 amino acids: CASSLPQTYEQYF. CDR3 nucleotide sequence: TGTGCCAGCAGCTTACCCCAGACCTACGAGCAGTACTTC.

This clonotype was detected many times. The J gene is TRBJ1-5, the V gene TRBV10-3, with TRBD1 identical over 7 bases. V shed 1 base, J shed 5 bases, and the junction held 8 bases outside the gene matches. The CDR3 runs 16 residues. Germline V gives CDR1 ENHRY, CDR2 SYGVKD. The CDR3 loop reads CAISEWGGQADQPQHF. In DNA form, the CDR3 reads TGTGCCATCAGTGAGTGGGGTGGACAGGCGGATCAGCCCCAGCATTTT.

This clonotype appeared many times. This sequence joins TRBV9 and TRBJ2-5; 7 bases are shared with TRBD2. CDR3 length equals 15 residues. The V gene's germline CDR1 is SGDLS and CDR2 YYNGEE. Germline trimming cut 0 bases from V and 5 bases from J; bases unmatched to any gene: 7. In nucleotides, the CDR3 is TGTGCCAGCAGCGTAGCGGGAGGAGTACGGGAGACCCAGTACTTC. Protein: CASSVAGGVRETQYF. Full variable domain (outside the CDR3, taken from reference TRBV9 and TRBJ2-5): DSGVTQTPKHLITATGQRVTLRCSPRSGDLSVYWYQQSLDQGLQFLIQYYNGEERAKGNILERFSAQQFPDLHSELNLSSLELGDSALYFCASSVAGGVRETQYFGPGTRLLVL.

This clonotype occurred many times. This chain joins TRBV4-3 and TRBJ2-1; 13 bases agree with TRBD2. The CDR3 runs 17 residues. Germline-derived CDR1 and CDR2 are LGHNA and YSLEER. Unmatched junction bases numbered 7, after V lost 4 bases and J lost 4 bases. The CDR3, as DNA: TGCGCCAGCAGCCCAGAACTAGCGGGAGGGAGGTACAATGAGCAGTTCTTC. This sequence encodes CASSPELAGGRYNEQFF.

This clonotype was seen at least ten times. This sequence joins TRBV4-1 and TRBJ2-7, with 8 bases matching TRBD2. This CDR3 spans 16 amino acids. From germline, CDR1 is MGHRA and CDR2 YSYEKL. The V segment lost 1 base and the J segment 3 bases; nucleotides outside the gene matches: 8. Here the CDR3 reads CASSQVGTSEIYEQYF. For the CDR3, the DNA is TGCGCCAGCAGCCAAGTGGGGACTAGTGAAATCTACGAGCAGTACTTC.

Ten or more counts support this clonotype. The J gene is TRBJ1-1, the V gene TRBV27, with D tentatively TRBD1 (5 bases). Trimming shortened V by 4 bases and J by 5 bases, and 14 bases separated the two germline ends. This CDR3 comprises 14 residues. From germline, CDR1 is MNHEY and CDR2 SMNVEV (reference sequence). This CDR3 reads CASSWGGGKTEAFF. The CDR3 DNA is TGTGCCAGCAGTTGGGGGGGAGGAAAGACTGAAGCTTTCTTT.

This clonotype was seen repeatedly, ten times or more. This chain joins TRBV7-3 and TRBJ2-7; 12 bases are a match to TRBD2. This CDR3 is built from 14 residues. J was trimmed by 4 bases and V by 5 bases; bases with no gene match: 3. The germline CDR1 and CDR2 sequences are SGHTA and FQGTGA. CDR3 residues: CASSLAGGGYEQYF. The DNA for the CDR3 is TGTGCCAGCAGCCTAGCGGGAGGGGGGTACGAGCAGTACTTC.

This clonotype was observed many times. V usage is TRBV7-2 and J usage is TRBJ1-5, with a tentative D call TRBD1 (6 bases). Germline lookup yields CDR1 SGHTA and CDR2 FQGNSA. The CDR3 loop spans 13 amino acids. V was trimmed by 5 bases and J by 3 bases, leaving 8 bases between them. The CDR3, as DNA: TGTGCCAGCAGCCGGGGGCTCAATCAGCCCCAGCATTTT. Residues: CASSRGLNQPQHF. The whole variable domain, filled in from reference TRBV7-2 and TRBJ1-5, reads GAGVSQSPSNKVTEKGKDVELRCDPISGHTALYWYRQSLGQGLEFLIYFQGNSAPDKSGLPSDRFSAERTGGSVSTLTIQRTQQEDSAVYLCASSRGLNQPQHFGDGTRLSIL.

The sample holds many counts of this clonotype. V gene TRBV5-1 combines with J gene TRBJ2-3; D is unclear. This CDR3 contains 15 residues. Trimming pared 0 bases from V and 2 bases from J, leaving 10 bases between. Germline V gene sequence: CDR1 SGHRS, CDR2 YFSETQ. The CDR3, as DNA: TGCGCCAGCAGCTTGGGATATCCCCCCACAGATACGCAGTATTTT. This encodes CASSLGYPPTDTQYF.

This clonotype was recorded many times. The chain recombines TRBV6-1 with TRBJ2-3; TRBD1 matches 7 bases. Germline values: CDR1 MNHNS, CDR2 SASEGT. J was trimmed by 5 bases and V by 6 bases; bases with no gene match: 14. This CDR3 has 16 amino acids. This CDR3 reads CASSPVGQALVDTQYF. Written as DNA, the CDR3 is TGTGCCAGCAGCCCCGTTGGACAGGCTTTAGTAGATACGCAGTATTTT.

The chain is built from TRBV19 and TRBJ1-5; D gene uncertain. Trimming removed 6 bases at V and 5 bases at J, with 17 bases between. Per germline, CDR1 LNHDA and CDR2 SQIVND (reference sequence). The CDR3 spans 15 residues. The CDR3 nucleotides are TGTGCCAGTAGGAAACGCCCTAGAGTCGATCAGCCCCAGCATTTT. Translated, it gives CASRKRPRVDQPQHF.

The sample holds many counts of this clonotype. The rearrangement uses TRBV20-1 and TRBJ2-5; D is perhaps TRBD1 (5 bases). Trimming took 8 bases from V and 4 from J, leaving 11 bases between them. The CDR3 covers 11 residues. Germline V gene lookup returns CDR1 DFQATT and CDR2 SNEGSKA (reference sequence). The CDR3 here is CSPLGAETQYF. In nucleotides, the CDR3 is TGCAGTCCCCTTGGGGCAGAGACCCAGTACTTC.

At least ten counts were recorded for this clonotype. The chain combines TRBV4-2 with TRBJ2-1; tentatively, D is TRBD1 (6 bases). The CDR3 covers 12 residues. Germline CDR1 and CDR2: LGHNA and YNFKEQ. Deletions cut 0 bases from V and 10 bases from J, with 7 bases between. The CDR3 reads CASSQEGTEQFF. As DNA, the CDR3 is TGTGCCAGCAGCCAAGAGGGGACAGAGCAGTTCTTC.

This clonotype came up many times. The chain joins TRBV7-8 to TRBJ2-7; 8 bases match TRBD2. V dropped 2 bases and J dropped 2; count of bases not matched to a gene: 5. The germline gives CDR1 SGHVS, CDR2 FQNEAQ. The CDR3 contains 15 residues. Here the CDR3 reads CASSLLTSGTYEQYF. In DNA form, the CDR3 reads TGTGCCAGCAGCTTACTAACTAGCGGAACCTACGAGCAGTACTTC.

This clonotype was detected many times. The chain employs TRBV7-2 and TRBJ2-3; no reliable D call. Trimming removed 3 bases from V and 0 bases from J, with 10 bases in between. This CDR3 region has 15 residues. CDR1 is SGHTA and CDR2 is FQGNSA in the germline V gene. The CDR3 region is CASSFTASSTDTQYF. DNA for the CDR3: TGTGCCAGCAGCTTCACGGCCTCTAGCACAGATACGCAGTATTTT.

The rearrangement joins TRBV7-2 to TRBJ2-7; 7 bases map to TRBD2. The ends lost 5 bases at V and 4 bases at J; junction bases unmatched: 14. CDR3 length equals 16 residues. CDR1 and CDR2 (germline): SGHTA, FQGNSA. This chain's CDR3 is CASSLDGGGPGYEQYF. CDR3 DNA sequence: TGTGCCAGCAGCCTTGACGGGGGAGGGCCTGGATACGAGCAGTACTTC.

This chain links TRBV6-2 or TRBV6-3 with TRBJ2-1, with unresolved D. CDR1 is MNHEY, CDR2 SVGEGT, per germline. With 2 bases removed from V and 8 bases from J, the gap between germline ends came to 13 bases. The CDR3 has 14 amino acids. The CDR3 DNA sequence: TGTGCCAGCAGTTACGATGTGAGGATAGATGAGCAGTTCTTC. Translated: CASSYDVRIDEQFF.

Written as DNA, the CDR3 is TGTGCCAGCAGCTTAGTGGTGGCAAACACAGATACGCAGTATTTT. Its translation is CASSLVVANTDTQYF. This rearrangement joins TRBV7-9 to TRBJ2-3, with D uncertain. The germline V and J ends were trimmed by 1 base and 2 bases, with 10 bases remaining between them. The CDR3 spans 15 residues. Per the germline V gene, CDR1 is SEHNR and CDR2 is FQNEAQ (reference sequence). Based on the CDR3 plus reference TRBV7-9 and TRBJ2-3, the full variable domain is DTGVSQNPRHKITKRGQNVTFRCDPISEHNRLYWYRQTLGQGPEFLTYFQNEAQLEKSRLLSDRFSAERPKGSFSTLEIQRTEQGDSAMYLCASSLVVANTDTQYFGPGTRLTVL.